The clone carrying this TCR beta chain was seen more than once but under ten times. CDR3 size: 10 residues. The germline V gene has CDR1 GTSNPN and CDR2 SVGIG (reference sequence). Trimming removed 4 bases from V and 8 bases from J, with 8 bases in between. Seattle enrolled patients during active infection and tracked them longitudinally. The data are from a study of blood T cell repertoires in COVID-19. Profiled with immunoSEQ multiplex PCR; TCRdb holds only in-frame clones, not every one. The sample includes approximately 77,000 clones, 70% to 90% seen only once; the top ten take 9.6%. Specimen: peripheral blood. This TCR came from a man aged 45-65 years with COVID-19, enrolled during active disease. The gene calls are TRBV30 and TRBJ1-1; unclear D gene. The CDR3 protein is CAWMESEAFF. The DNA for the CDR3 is TGTGCCTGGATGGAGTCGGAAGCTTTCTTT.